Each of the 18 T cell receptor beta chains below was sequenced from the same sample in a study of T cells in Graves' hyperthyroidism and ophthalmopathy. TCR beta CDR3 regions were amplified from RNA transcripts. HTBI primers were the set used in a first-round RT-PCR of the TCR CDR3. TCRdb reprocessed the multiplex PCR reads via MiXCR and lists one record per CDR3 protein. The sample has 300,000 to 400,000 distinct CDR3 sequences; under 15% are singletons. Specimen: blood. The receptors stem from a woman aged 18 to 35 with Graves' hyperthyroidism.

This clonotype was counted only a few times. CDR3 sequence: CASSEFGGTLLNQPQHF. CDR3 coding DNA: TGTGCCAGCAGTGAATTCGGAGGGACCTTACTAAATCAGCCCCAGCATTTT. V is TRBV6-1 and J is TRBJ1-5; a possible D gene is TRBD1 (5 bases). CDR3 length: 17 residues. Germline V lookup: CDR1 MNHNS, CDR2 SASEGT. V shed 2 bases and J shed 4 bases, with 18 bases lying between them.

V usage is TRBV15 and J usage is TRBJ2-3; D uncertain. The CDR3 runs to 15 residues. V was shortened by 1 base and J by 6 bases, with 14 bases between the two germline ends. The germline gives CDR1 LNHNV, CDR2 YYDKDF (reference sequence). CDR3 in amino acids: CATSRGGRPTDTQYF. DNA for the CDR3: TGTGCCACCAGCAGAGGTGGTAGGCCCACGGATACGCAGTATTTT.

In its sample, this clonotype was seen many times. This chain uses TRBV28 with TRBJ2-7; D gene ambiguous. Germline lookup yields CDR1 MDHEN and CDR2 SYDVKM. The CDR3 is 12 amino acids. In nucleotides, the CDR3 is TGTGCAGGCGGACGGAGCTCCTACGAGCAGTACTTC. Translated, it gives CAGGRSSYEQYF.

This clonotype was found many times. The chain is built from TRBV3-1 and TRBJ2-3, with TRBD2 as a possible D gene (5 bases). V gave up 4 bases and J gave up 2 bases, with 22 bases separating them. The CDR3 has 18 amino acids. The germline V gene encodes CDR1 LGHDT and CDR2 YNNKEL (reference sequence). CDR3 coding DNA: TGTGCCAGCAGCCGTCCCGACGGAGGACTCACCAACACAGATACGCAGTATTTT. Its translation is CASSRPDGGLTNTDTQYF.

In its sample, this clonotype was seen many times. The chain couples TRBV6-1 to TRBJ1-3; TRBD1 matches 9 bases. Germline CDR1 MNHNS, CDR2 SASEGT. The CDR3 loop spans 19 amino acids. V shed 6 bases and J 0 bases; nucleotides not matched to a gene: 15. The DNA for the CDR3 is TGTGCCAGCAGAAGACCGGGACAGGGATTTAGGAGCTCTGGAAACACCATATATTTT. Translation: CASRRPGQGFRSSGNTIYF.

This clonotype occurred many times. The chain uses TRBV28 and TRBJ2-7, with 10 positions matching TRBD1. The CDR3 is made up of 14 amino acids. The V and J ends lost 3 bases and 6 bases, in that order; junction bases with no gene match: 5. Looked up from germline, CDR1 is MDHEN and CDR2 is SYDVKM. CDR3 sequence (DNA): TGTGCCAGCAGTTTTTTGGGACAGGGGACCGAGCAGTACTTC. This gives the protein CASSFLGQGTEQYF.

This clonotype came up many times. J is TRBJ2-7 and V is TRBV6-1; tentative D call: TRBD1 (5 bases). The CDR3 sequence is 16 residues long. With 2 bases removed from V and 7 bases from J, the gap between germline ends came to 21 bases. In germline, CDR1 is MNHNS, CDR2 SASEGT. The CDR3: CASSERVAGWSWEQYF. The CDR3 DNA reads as TGTGCCAGCAGTGAACGGGTGGCAGGGTGGTCGTGGGAGCAGTACTTC.

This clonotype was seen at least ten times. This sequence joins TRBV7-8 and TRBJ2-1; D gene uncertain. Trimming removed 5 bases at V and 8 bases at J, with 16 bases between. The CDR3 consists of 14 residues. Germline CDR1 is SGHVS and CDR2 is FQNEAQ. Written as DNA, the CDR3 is TGTGCCAGCAGCCTAATAGTGGCAGGCGATGAGCAGTTCTTC. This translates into CASSLIVAGDEQFF. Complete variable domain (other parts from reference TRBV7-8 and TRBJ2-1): GAGVSQSPRYKVAKRGQDVALRCDPISGHVSLFWYQQALGQGPEFLTYFQNEAQLDKSGLPSDRFFAERPEGSVSTLKIQRTQQEDSAVYLCASSLIVAGDEQFFGPGTRLTVL.

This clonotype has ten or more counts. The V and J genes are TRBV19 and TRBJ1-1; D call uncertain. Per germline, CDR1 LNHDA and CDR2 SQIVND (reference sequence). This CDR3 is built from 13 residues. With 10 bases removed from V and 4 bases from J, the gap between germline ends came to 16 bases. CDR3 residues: CATGVVGPTEAFF. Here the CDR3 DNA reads TGTGCCACCGGAGTGGTGGGTCCCACTGAAGCTTTCTTT.

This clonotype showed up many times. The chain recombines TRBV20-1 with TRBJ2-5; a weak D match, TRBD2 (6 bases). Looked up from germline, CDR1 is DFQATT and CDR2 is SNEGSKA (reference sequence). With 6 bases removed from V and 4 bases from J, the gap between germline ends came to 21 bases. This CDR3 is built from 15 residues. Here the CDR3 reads CSAPPPAAGGETQYF. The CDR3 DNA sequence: TGCAGTGCCCCCCCCCCCGCGGCCGGGGGAGAGACCCAGTACTTC.

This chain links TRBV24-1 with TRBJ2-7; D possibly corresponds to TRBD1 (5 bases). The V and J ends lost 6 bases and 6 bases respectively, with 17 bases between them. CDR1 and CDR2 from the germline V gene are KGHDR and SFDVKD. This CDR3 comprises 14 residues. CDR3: CATSTPKQGSEQYF. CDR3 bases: TGTGCCACCAGTACCCCGAAGCAGGGATCCGAGCAGTACTTC.

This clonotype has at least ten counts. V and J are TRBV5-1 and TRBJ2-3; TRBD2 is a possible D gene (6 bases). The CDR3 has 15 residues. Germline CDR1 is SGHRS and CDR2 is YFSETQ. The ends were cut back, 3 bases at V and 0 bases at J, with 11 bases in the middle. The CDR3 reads CASSSGLLSTDTQYF. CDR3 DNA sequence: TGCGCCAGCAGCTCGGGACTGCTTAGCACAGATACGCAGTATTTT.

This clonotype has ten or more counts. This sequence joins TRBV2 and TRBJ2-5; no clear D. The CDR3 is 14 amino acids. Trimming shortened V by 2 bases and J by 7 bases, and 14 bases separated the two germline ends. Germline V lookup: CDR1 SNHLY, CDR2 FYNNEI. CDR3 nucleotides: TGTGCCAGCAGTGAAATGTTAGATATTGGGACCCAGTACTTC. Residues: CASSEMLDIGTQYF.

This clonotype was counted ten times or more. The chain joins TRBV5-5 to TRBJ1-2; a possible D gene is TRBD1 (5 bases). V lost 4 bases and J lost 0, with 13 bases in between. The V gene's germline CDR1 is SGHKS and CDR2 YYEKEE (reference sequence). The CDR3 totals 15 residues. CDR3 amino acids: CASSLLRGANYGYTF. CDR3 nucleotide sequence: TGTGCCAGCAGCCTACTGAGGGGAGCTAACTATGGCTACACCTTC.

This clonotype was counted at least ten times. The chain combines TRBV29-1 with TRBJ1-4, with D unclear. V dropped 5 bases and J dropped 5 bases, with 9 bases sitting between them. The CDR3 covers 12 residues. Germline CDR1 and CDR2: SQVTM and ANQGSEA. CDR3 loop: CSVLVPNEKLFF. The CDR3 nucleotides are TGCAGCGTTCTCGTACCAAATGAAAAACTGTTTTTT.

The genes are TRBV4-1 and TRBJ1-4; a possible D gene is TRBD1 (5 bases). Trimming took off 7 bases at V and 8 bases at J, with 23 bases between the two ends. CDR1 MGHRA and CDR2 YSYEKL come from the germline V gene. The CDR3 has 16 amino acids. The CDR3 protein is CASKNLNLSGREKLFF. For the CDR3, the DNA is TGCGCCAGCAAAAATTTAAACCTATCGGGGCGGGAAAAACTGTTTTTT.

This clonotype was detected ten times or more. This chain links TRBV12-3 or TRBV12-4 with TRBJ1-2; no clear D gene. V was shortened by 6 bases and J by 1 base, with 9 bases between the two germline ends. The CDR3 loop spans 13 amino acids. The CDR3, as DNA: TGTGCCAGCAGGGACGCAAGTAACTATGGCTACACCTTC. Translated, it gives CASRDASNYGYTF.

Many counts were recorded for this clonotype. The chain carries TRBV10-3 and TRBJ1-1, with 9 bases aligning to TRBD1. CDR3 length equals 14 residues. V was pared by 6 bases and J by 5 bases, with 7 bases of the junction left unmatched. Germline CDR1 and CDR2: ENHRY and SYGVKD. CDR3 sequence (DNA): TGTGCCATCAGCCTTGGACAGGGGAGGACTGAAGCTTTCTTT. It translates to CAISLGQGRTEAFF.